The following is a T cell receptor beta chain sequence with its context. This record belongs to a study of blood T cell repertoires in COVID-19. Sequencing was performed with immunoSEQ multiplex PCR; in TCRdb, only in-frame clones are kept and a portion is missing. The sample has about 400,000 clones, about 86% seen once; the top ten hold about 7%. This CDR3 comprises 15 residues. Germline V gives CDR1 KGHSH, CDR2 LQKENI. Trimming at V came to 3 bases and at J to 0 bases, leaving 4 bases not matched to a gene. Sequencing used peripheral blood. This chain joins TRBV18 and TRBJ1-1, with 7 bases aligning to TRBD1. This TCR came from a woman aged 60 to 75 with COVID-19, enrolled during active disease. CDR3 nucleotide sequence: TGTGCCAGCTCACCCCCAGACAGGGTGAACACTGAAGCTTTCTTT. This codes for CASSPPDRVNTEAFF. Combining the CDR3 with reference TRBV18 and TRBJ1-1 gives the whole variable domain NAGVMQNPRHLVRRRGQEARLRCSPMKGHSHVYWYRQLPEEGLKFMVYLQKENIIDESGMPKERFSAEFPKEGPSILRIQQVVRGDSAAYFCASSPPDRVNTEAFFGQGTRLTVV.